A selection of T cell receptor beta chains follows, all from one sample in a study of radiation and T cells in renal cell carcinoma. Profiled with immunoSEQ multiplex PCR; TCRdb holds only in-frame clones, not every one. The sample lists 120,000 or so clones, 81% occurring once. Sequences were derived from blood, sampled from a patient whose treatment included radiotherapy and nephrectomy. Receptors were obtained from a man aged 45-65 years with renal cell carcinoma. The CDR3 runs from the conserved cysteine through the conserved F or W. Each record gives: CDR3 protein, V gene, J gene, D gene. D genes are given only for firm matches.

CASSLGQGHTEAFF	TRBV7-9	TRBJ1-1	TRBD1
CASSREQGISYEQYF	TRBV7-6	TRBJ2-7	-
CASSVDDGTYTEAFF	TRBV9	TRBJ1-1	-
CASSPPGGANYGYTF	TRBV25-1	TRBJ1-2	-
CASSLQGDSWDTQYF	TRBV9	TRBJ2-3	TRBD1
CASRLGLAGVYEQYF	TRBV6-5	TRBJ2-7	TRBD2
CASNRQQTGELFF	TRBV6-1	TRBJ2-2	-
CASSFQRTGTEAFF	TRBV7-8	TRBJ1-1	TRBD1
CASSLTTGSEKLFF	TRBV28	TRBJ1-4	TRBD1
CAHSGGAYGYTF	TRBV6-6	TRBJ1-2	-
CASSLDLGQGSGNTIYF	TRBV5-6	TRBJ1-3	TRBD1
CASSQTVIASTDTQYF	TRBV4-1	TRBJ2-3	-
CSVVPEATNEKLFF	TRBV29-1	TRBJ1-4	-
CASSQRLAGGPIVTDTQYF	TRBV4-1	TRBJ2-3	TRBD2
CASSLVFLTGELFF	TRBV7-9	TRBJ2-2	-
CASSLARTGATGELFF	TRBV5-1	TRBJ2-2	TRBD1
CASSVGGANTGELFF	TRBV9	TRBJ2-2	-
CASSYSSRGETGELFF	TRBV6-6	TRBJ2-2	TRBD2
CASSPGTSYYNEQFF	TRBV9	TRBJ2-1	-
CASSLGQSAQYF	TRBV7-9	TRBJ2-7	TRBD1
CASSLGTGTNTEAFF	TRBV7-8	TRBJ1-1	-
CASSLVIGGGGEQYF	TRBV5-1	TRBJ2-7	-
CASSFDATYEQYF	TRBV7-2	TRBJ2-7	-
CASSSDRVYGYTF	TRBV6-5	TRBJ1-2	TRBD1
CASSLAGVTGNEQYF	TRBV5-1	TRBJ2-7	-
CASSYSRDRPYEQYF	TRBV6-5	TRBJ2-7	TRBD1
CASSSIYGYTF	TRBV28	TRBJ1-2	-
CASSKTSKGETQYF	TRBV2	TRBJ2-5	-
CASSPFGPGNSGNTIYF	TRBV18	TRBJ1-3	-
CSVTTGTGVEETQYF	TRBV29-1	TRBJ2-5	TRBD1
CASSPDRGGYNEQFF	TRBV6-6	TRBJ2-1	TRBD1
CASSQRTLAGAGTDTQYF	TRBV4-2	TRBJ2-3	TRBD2
CASSTRYKETQYF	TRBV19	TRBJ2-5	-
CASSQDRTQQRGYGYTF	TRBV4-1	TRBJ1-2	-
CASSVVLGATGEEKLFF	TRBV4-3	TRBJ1-4	-
CASSLEGYEQYF	TRBV5-4	TRBJ2-7	-
CASSLNGGDGYTF	TRBV7-3	TRBJ1-2	-
CASSLERGNEQFF	TRBV7-2	TRBJ2-1	-
CASSLRGRWAFF	TRBV7-9	TRBJ1-1	-
CASRGYGTEKLFF	TRBV6-1	TRBJ1-4	-
CASSLRTGAGNEQFF	TRBV5-1	TRBJ2-1	TRBD1
CASRRDRNYGYTF	TRBV25-1	TRBJ1-2	TRBD1
CASSLEAVAKNIQYF	TRBV7-2	TRBJ2-4	-
CASSSPTESYEQYF	TRBV6-5	TRBJ2-7	-
CAITARLAGNSYEQYF	TRBV10-3	TRBJ2-7	TRBD2